This TCR beta chain was documented in a study of post-analysis software for immune sequencing data. Study findings and constraints: Four or five TRBV segments were significantly more frequent in patients than in controls. TRBV5-6, TRBV5-1 and TRBV20-1 were among these segments. By F measure, samples from a shared preparation batch strongly co-clustered.

The trim removed 5 bases at V and 5 bases at J, leaving 11 bases unmatched. In germline, CDR1 is MDHEN, CDR2 SYDVKM. The CDR3 contains 15 residues. As for this clonotype: As yet, its antigen is unknown.

Presence of unique molecular identifiers characterized the TCR beta cDNA libraries. From approximately 0.95 to 9.8 million T cells, hundreds of thousands of cDNA molecules were obtained. TCRdb reanalysed the PCR reads using MiXCR and keeps one entry per CDR3 protein. There are around 500,000 distinct CDR3 sequences in the sample; 30% to 40% occur only once, and approximately 5.4% lies in the top ten. The clonotype originates from a girl aged 2-17 years with multiple sclerosis. The sample taken for sequencing was blood. J is TRBJ2-5 and V is TRBV28; 7 nucleotides line up with TRBD2. CDR3 coding DNA: TGTGCCAGCAGTCATGTGTTAGCGGGTCAGGAGACCCAGTACTTC. It is translated as CASSHVLAGQETQYF.